The rows below give T cell receptor beta chains drawn from one sample of a study of naive and memory T cell subsets. Each CDR3 protein gets one entry after TCRdb re-called the UMI-ligation and nested PCR reads with MiXCR. The sample includes some 9,700 distinct CDR3 sequences, around 5.6% of them seen just once. The sequencing input was CD4+ TEMRA cells from blood. The source is a human donor in good health. The CDR3 runs from the conserved cysteine through the conserved F or W. Each record gives: J gene, clone size, D gene, V gene, CDR3 DNA, CDR3 protein. A D gene is named only where the DNA matches it firmly. Expanded clones are given a class, and other clones once, few, many or no size at all.

>TRBJ1-1|many|-|TRBV20-1
TGCAGTGCTAGTGGTCCGGGAACTGAAGCTTTCTTT
CSASGPGTEAFF
>TRBJ2-3|few|TRBD2|TRBV7-8
TGTGCCAGCAGCGGACTAGCGGGAGGAGATACGCAGTATTTT
CASSGLAGGDTQYF
>TRBJ2-7|many|TRBD2|TRBV4-2
TGTGCCAGCAGCCAAGGAGCGGGGGGGCCAGCTGAGCAGTACTTC
CASSQGAGGPAEQYF
>TRBJ2-3|many|TRBD2|TRBV4-2
TGTGCCAGCAGCCAAGTGGGAGTAATAGCGGGAGAAGATACGCAGTATTTT
CASSQVGVIAGEDTQYF
>TRBJ2-3|-|-|TRBV6-1
TGTGCCAGCAGTGAAGGGCCGGGGGCAGATACGCAGTATTTT
CASSEGPGADTQYF
>TRBJ2-7|many|-|TRBV6-5
TGTGCCAGCAGGAGGGGTGGCGAGCAGTACTTC
CASRRGGEQYF
>TRBJ1-1|few|-|TRBV20-1
TGCAGTGCTAGTGGGGGGTTACTGAACACTGAAGCTTTCTTT
CSASGGLLNTEAFF
>TRBJ2-2|few|TRBD2|TRBV2
TGTGCCAGCAACTCCATAGCGGGTACCACCGGGGAGCTGTTTTTT
CASNSIAGTTGELFF
>TRBJ1-6|-|TRBD1|TRBV30
TGTGCCTGGAGAGGCGGGAGACAGGGGCTAGGAAATTCACCCCTCCACTTT
CAWRGGRQGLGNSPLHF
>TRBJ1-4|-|-|TRBV20-1
TGCAGTGCTACAGGGTCGACTAATGAAAAACTGTTTTTT
CSATGSTNEKLFF
>TRBJ2-7|many|TRBD1|TRBV4-2
TGTGCCAGCAGCCGGGACAGCTCCTACGAGCAGTACTTC
CASSRDSSYEQYF
>TRBJ2-5|many|-|TRBV5-4
TGTGCCAGCAGCTTGGGCTCTCAAGAGACCCAGTACTTC
CASSLGSQETQYF
>TRBJ1-2|few|-|TRBV2
TGTGCCAGCAGTGTTATCGACAGGAGAAACTATGGCTACACCTTC
CASSVIDRRNYGYTF
>TRBJ2-1|many|-|TRBV5-6
TGTGCCAGCAGCCCTGCCCAGTGGAACGGCTCCTACAATGAGCAGTTCTTC
CASSPAQWNGSYNEQFF
>TRBJ1-2|few|-|TRBV9
TGTGCCAGCAGCGTAGGTTCGGACGAGGCCGGCGGCTACACCTTC
CASSVGSDEAGGYTF
>TRBJ2-3|many|-|TRBV19
TGTGCCAGGGGGGAATGTTGTACAGATACGCAGTATTTT
CARGECCTDTQYF
>TRBJ2-2|many|-|TRBV6-6
TGTGCCAGCAGTAATCCACGACAGAACACCGGGGAGCTGTTTTTT
CASSNPRQNTGELFF
>TRBJ2-7|many|-|TRBV6-2/TRBV6-3
TGTGCCAGCAGTGAGCGGCACCACTACGAGCAGTACTTC
CASSERHHYEQYF
>TRBJ1-2|many|-|TRBV27
TGTGCCAGCAGTTTAGTGGCTAACTATGGCTACACCTTC
CASSLVANYGYTF
>TRBJ2-1|many|-|TRBV14
TGTGCCAGCAGCCAAGATCGACTGAGGATTAATGAGCAGTTCTTC
CASSQDRLRINEQFF
>TRBJ2-7|many|-|TRBV7-2
TGTGCCAGCAGCTCCTATGGAGTCGGGCAGTACTTC
CASSSYGVGQYF
>TRBJ2-1|-|TRBD1|TRBV15
TGTGCCACCAGCAGGGACAGGGGATACAATGAGCAGTTCTTC
CATSRDRGYNEQFF
>TRBJ2-5|-|-|TRBV6-5
TGTGCCAGCAGTTACACTGTGTCGGTAGGTGAGACCCAGTACTTC
CASSYTVSVGETQYF
>TRBJ2-1|-|-|TRBV6-1
TGTGCCAGCAGTTCGGAGACTTTGGGGGGCAATGAGCAGTTCTTC
CASSSETLGGNEQFF
>TRBJ2-1|many|-|TRBV18
TGTGCCAGCTCACCGTCACTAGCTACTTCCTACAATGAGCAGTTCTTC
CASSPSLATSYNEQFF
>TRBJ2-7|-|-|TRBV4-2
TGTGCCAGCAGCCGCCAGCCCGGGACTCCTATTTTAGAGCAGTACTTC
CASSRQPGTPILEQYF
>TRBJ2-1|few|-|TRBV20-1
TGCAGTGCTGGCTTTGAACGGGAGTGGCCCACCCACTCCTACAATGAGCAGTTCTTC
CSAGFEREWPTHSYNEQFF
>TRBJ1-6|-|-|TRBV5-1
TGCGCCAGCAGCTTGGACACGGGCTGGAATTCACCCCCCCACTTT
CASSLDTGWNSPPHF
>TRBJ2-1|many|-|TRBV7-2
TGTGCCAGCAGCTTAGTATCTGGGGTCTCTGAGCAGTTCTTC
CASSLVSGVSEQFF
>TRBJ1-5|many|-|TRBV18
TGTGCCAGCTCAGACACAAATCAGCCCCAGCATTTT
CASSDTNQPQHF
>TRBJ2-1|many|-|TRBV29-1
TGCAGCGTTGTAGCTAGGTCAAGCTCCTACAATGAGCAGTTCTTC
CSVVARSSSYNEQFF
>TRBJ1-6|many|-|TRBV18
TGTGCCAGCTCACCATCCCGGAGCTATAATTCACCCCTCCACTTT
CASSPSRSYNSPLHF
>TRBJ2-4|many|TRBD2|TRBV29-1
TGCAGCGTCGTAGCGGGGGGGGTTCTAGCCAAAAACATTCAGTACTTC
CSVVAGGVLAKNIQYF
>TRBJ2-1|-|TRBD2|TRBV12-3/TRBV12-4
TGTGCCAGCAGGAGAAAAGCGGGGGGCCGCTACAATGAGCAGTTCTTC
CASRRKAGGRYNEQFF
>TRBJ1-2|many|-|TRBV2
TGTGCCAGCAGTGCCCAGGGAACTCTCCTCTATGGCTACACCTTC
CASSAQGTLLYGYTF
>TRBJ1-1|many|TRBD1|TRBV5-4
TGTGCCAGCAGCCCGGGACAGATGAACACTGAAGCTTTCTTT
CASSPGQMNTEAFF
>TRBJ2-1|many|-|TRBV5-8
TGTGCCAGCAGCTCCCGGGGGAGCTCCTACAATGAGCAGTTCTTC
CASSSRGSSYNEQFF
>TRBJ2-7|many|-|TRBV7-3
TGTGCCAGCAGTCGCCATGGCGGGGCCTCCTACGAGCAGTACTTC
CASSRHGGASYEQYF
>TRBJ2-3|many|-|TRBV7-2
TGTGCCAGCAGCCTTGACTCGGGACGCTCGGGTACGCAGTATTTT
CASSLDSGRSGTQYF
>TRBJ1-5|many|TRBD1|TRBV6-1
TGTGCCAGCAGTGCCCACGGACAGGGGAGTTCTAGCAATCAGCCCCAGCATTTT
CASSAHGQGSSSNQPQHF
>TRBJ1-2|-|-|TRBV19
TGTGCCAGTAGTATCAGAGGGGACGCAATATCTAACTATGGCTACACCTTC
CASSIRGDAISNYGYTF
>TRBJ2-7|many|-|TRBV6-5
TGTGCCAGCAGCCGATATATTACCTCTACCTACGAGCAGTACTTC
CASSRYITSTYEQYF
>TRBJ1-3|many|-|TRBV12-3/TRBV12-4
TGTGCCAGCAGCTTCGGCGGATCCGGAAACACCATATATTTT
CASSFGGSGNTIYF
>TRBJ2-1|many|TRBD2|TRBV27
TGTGCCAGCAGTTCCCTAGCGGGGATCTACAATGAGCAGTTCTTC
CASSSLAGIYNEQFF
>TRBJ1-2|few|-|TRBV10-3
TGTGCCATCACCAGGGACAAGAACTATGGCTACACCTTC
CAITRDKNYGYTF
>TRBJ2-5|-|-|TRBV18
TGTGCCAGCTCAACGGGGAAGACTAATCAAGAGACCCAGTACTTC
CASSTGKTNQETQYF
>TRBJ1-2|many|-|TRBV12-3/TRBV12-4
TGTGCCAGCAGTTTAGATCTAACCTATAGGGAGAACTATGGCTACACCTTC
CASSLDLTYRENYGYTF
>TRBJ1-2|many|-|TRBV4-3
TGCGCCAGCAGCCAAGATCTCATGCTGCGTGGCTACACCTTC
CASSQDLMLRGYTF
>TRBJ2-5|-|-|TRBV28
TGTGCCAGCAGTTTATCATATAGGGGCATGGAGACCCAGTACTTC
CASSLSYRGMETQYF